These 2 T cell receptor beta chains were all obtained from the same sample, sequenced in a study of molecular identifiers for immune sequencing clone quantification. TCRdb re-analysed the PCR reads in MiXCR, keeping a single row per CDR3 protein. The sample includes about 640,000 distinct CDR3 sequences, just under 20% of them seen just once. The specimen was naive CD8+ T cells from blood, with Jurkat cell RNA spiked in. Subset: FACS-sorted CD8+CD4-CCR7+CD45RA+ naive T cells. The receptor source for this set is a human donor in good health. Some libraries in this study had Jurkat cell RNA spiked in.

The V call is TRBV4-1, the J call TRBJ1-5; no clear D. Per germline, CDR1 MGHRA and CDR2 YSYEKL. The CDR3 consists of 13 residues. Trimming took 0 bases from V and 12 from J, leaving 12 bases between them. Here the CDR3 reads CASSQDQTRNQHF. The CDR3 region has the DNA TGCGCCAGCAGCCAAGATCAGACACGCAACCAGCATTTT.

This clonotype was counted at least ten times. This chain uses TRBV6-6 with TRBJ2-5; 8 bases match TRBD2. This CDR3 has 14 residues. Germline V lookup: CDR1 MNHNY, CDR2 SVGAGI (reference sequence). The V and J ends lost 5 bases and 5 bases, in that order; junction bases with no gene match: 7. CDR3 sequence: CASSARTSLETQYF. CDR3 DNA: TGTGCCAGCAGTGCGCGGACTAGCTTGGAGACCCAGTACTTC.